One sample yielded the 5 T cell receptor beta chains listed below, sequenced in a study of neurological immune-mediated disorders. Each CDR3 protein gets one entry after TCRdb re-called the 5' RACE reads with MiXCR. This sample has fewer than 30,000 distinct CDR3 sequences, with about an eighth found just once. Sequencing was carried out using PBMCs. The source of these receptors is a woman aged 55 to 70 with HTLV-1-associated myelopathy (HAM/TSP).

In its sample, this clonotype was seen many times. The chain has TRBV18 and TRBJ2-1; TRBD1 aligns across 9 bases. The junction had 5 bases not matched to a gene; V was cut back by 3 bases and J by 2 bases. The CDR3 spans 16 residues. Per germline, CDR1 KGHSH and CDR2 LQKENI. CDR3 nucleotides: TGTGCCAGCTCACCTCAGACAGGGGGGCCCTACAATGAGCAGTTCTTC. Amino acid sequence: CASSPQTGGPYNEQFF.

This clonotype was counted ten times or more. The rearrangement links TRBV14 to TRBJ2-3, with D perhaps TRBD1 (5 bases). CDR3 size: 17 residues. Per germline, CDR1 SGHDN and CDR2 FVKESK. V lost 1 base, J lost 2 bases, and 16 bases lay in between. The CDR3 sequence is CASSQGTARVDTDTQYF. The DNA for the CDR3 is TGTGCCAGCAGCCAAGGAACGGCCAGGGTAGACACAGATACGCAGTATTTT.

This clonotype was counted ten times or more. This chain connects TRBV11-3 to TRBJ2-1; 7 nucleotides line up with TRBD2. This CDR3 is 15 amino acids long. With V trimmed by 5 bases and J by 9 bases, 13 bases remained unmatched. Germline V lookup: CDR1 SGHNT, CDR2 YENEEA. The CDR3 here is CASSVAGLPRGEQFF. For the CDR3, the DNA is TGTGCCAGCAGCGTAGCGGGCCTGCCCCGGGGTGAGCAGTTCTTC.

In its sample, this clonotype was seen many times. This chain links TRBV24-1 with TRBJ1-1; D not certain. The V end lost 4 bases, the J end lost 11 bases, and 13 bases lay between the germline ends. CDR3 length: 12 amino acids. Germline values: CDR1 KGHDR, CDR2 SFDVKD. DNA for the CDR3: TGTGCCACCAGTGAACAAATTTCTGGGGCTTTCTTT. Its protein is CATSEQISGAFF.

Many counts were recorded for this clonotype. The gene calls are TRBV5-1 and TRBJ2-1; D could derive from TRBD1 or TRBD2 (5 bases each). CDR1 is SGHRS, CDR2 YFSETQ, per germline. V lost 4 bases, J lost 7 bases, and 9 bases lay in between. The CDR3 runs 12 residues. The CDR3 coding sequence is TGCGCCAGCAGCAACGAGGGGAATGAGCAGTTCTTC. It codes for CASSNEGNEQFF.